This T cell receptor (beta chain) derives from a study of early T cells in non-severe SARS-CoV-2 infection. Unique molecular identifiers were affixed to single, distinct cDNA molecules. From the 5' RACE reads, TCRdb called clonotypes with MiXCR, one entry per CDR3 protein. The sample yields roughly 20,000 distinct CDR3 sequences, 3.6% seen once. This clonotype is labeled as medium-sized. Trimming shortened V by 8 bases and J by 7 bases, and 12 bases separated the two germline ends. This CDR3 has 12 amino acids. CDR1 ENHRY and CDR2 SYGVKD come from the germline V gene. The chain employs TRBV10-3 and TRBJ1-5; D is perhaps TRBD1 (5 bases). The TCR comes from an adult who was a healthcare worker with PCR-confirmed SARS-CoV-2 infection or an uninfected control (not recorded which). The sample consisted of whole blood. CDR3 loop: CAISTGGQPQHF. The CDR3 DNA reads as TGTGCCATCTCCACAGGTGGGCAGCCCCAGCATTTT.